This note documents a single TCR beta chain sequence. Antigen: not known. Presence of unique molecular identifiers characterized the TCR beta cDNA libraries. Each CDR3 protein gets one entry after TCRdb re-called the PCR reads with MiXCR. The table has 380,000 or so distinct CDR3 sequences, around 33% seen once. The entry originates in a study of post-analysis software for immune sequencing data. Study results and limitations: Roughly five TRBV segments were more frequent in patients than controls; TRBV5-6, TRBV5-1 and TRBV20-1 belonged to this group.

The CDR3 is 14 amino acids. The V end was cut by 0 bases, the J end by 11 bases, with 19 bases between. Germline CDR1 SQVTM, CDR2 ANQGSEA. The sample comprised blood. This sequence joins TRBV29-1 and TRBJ2-5; tentatively, D is TRBD2 (8 bases). The sequence was obtained from a girl under 18 with multiple sclerosis. CDR3 bases: TGCAGCGTTGAAGATGGGACAGAGAAGCGGGAGCAGTACTTC. It translates to CSVEDGTEKREQYF.